Described below is a single T cell receptor beta chain sequence and its context. TCRdb re-called the PCR reads through MiXCR, storing one row per CDR3 protein. This sample yields about 12,000 distinct CDR3 sequences, of which about 45% are seen a single time; roughly 29% belongs to the top ten. These data belong to a study of CD4 and CD8 cells across lung adenocarcinoma regions. Donors had localized lung adenocarcinoma, a non-small cell lung cancer. This CDR3 spans 14 amino acids. Germline V gene sequence: CDR1 MNHEY, CDR2 SMNVEV (reference sequence). The junction had 5 bases not matched to a gene; V was cut back by 6 bases and J by 6 bases.

The chain is built from TRBV27 and TRBJ2-2, with TRBD1 matching 9 bases. The clonotype comes from a male donor with lung adenocarcinoma. The CD4 and CD8 labels of this study may be unreliable. The source material was CD8+ T cells from the margin of a lung tumor. The CDR3: CASRLGTGSGELFF. Here the CDR3 DNA reads TGTGCCAGCAGACTAGGGACAGGGTCCGGGGAGCTGTTTTTT.